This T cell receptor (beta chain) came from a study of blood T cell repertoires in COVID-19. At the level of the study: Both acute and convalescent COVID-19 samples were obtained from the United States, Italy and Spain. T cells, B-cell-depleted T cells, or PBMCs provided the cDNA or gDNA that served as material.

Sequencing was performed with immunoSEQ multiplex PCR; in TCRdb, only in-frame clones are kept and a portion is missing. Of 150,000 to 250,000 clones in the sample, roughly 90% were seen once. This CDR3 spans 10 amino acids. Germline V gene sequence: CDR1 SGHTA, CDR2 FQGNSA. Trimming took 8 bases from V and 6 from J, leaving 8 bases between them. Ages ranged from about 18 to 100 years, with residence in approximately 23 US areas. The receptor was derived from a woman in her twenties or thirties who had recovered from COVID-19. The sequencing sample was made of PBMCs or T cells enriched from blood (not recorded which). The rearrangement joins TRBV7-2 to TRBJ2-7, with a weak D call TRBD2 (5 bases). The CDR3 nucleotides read TGTGCCAGCGAACTAGGCGAGCAGTACTTC. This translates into CASELGEQYF.